This TCR beta chain was recorded in a study of Graves' ophthalmopathy and Graves' hyperthyroidism. General study results and limits: Most expanded clonotypes from thyroid (those above 0.001 frequency) were also found in blood.

V lost 5 bases to trimming and J lost 3 bases; unmatched junction nucleotides: 2. Germline CDR1 and CDR2: LGHNT and FRNRAP. This CDR3 has 14 residues. This clonotype has at least ten counts. Its antigen is not known. Active ophthalmopathy (CAS at least 3, NOSPECS at least 4), lasting under 3 months. Patients were excluded if they had other autoimmune diseases or uncontrolled infections, and likewise if pregnancy or lactation applied. The PBMC fraction was derived from under 11 ml of fresh peripheral blood. Scientists amplified the TCR beta CDR3 regions from RNA transcripts. The first-round RT-PCR employed HTBI primers together with the Qiagen OneStep RT-PCR kit. A multiplex PCR was then performed as the second round. TCRdb re-derived calls from the multiplex PCR reads in MiXCR, one entry per CDR3 protein. The sample includes 340,000 or so distinct CDR3 sequences, 17% of them seen just once.

Input material: peripheral blood. J is TRBJ1-1 and V is TRBV12-5; TRBD1 matches at 11 bases. The sequence was collected from an adult man with Graves' ophthalmopathy. DNA of the CDR3: TGTGCTAGTGGTGTGGGACAGGGGGACACTGAAGCTTTCTTT. It codes for CASGVGQGDTEAFF.